A single sample gave rise to the 22 T cell receptor beta chains below, sequenced in a study of OX40 agonist ivuxolimab in advanced cancers. Library generation was performed with the immunoSEQ multiplex PCR assay. Imported from immuneACCESS, the table was reduced by TCRdb to in-frame sequences with V and J called. These copies leave out some clones; in studies compared against another copy, an unresolved V gene accounts for under half, and the cause of the remainder is not known. Recorded for this sample are 60,000 to 75,000 clones; over 75% of them occurred a single time. 1% of the sample is in the top ten clones. Sequencing was performed on CD4+ or CD8+ T cells sorted from blood, taken in a trial of the OX40 agonist ivuxolimab. Receptors originate from an adult with an advanced solid tumor such as melanoma, head and neck, liver or kidney cancer.

V gene TRBV5-5 combines with J gene TRBJ2-1; D may correspond to TRBD1 or TRBD2 (5 bases each). V was cut by 4 bases and J by 2 bases, with 13 bases left in between. Germline values: CDR1 SGHKS, CDR2 YYEKEE (reference sequence). The CDR3 totals 15 residues. The CDR3 reads CASSGLVTAYNEQFF. The CDR3 DNA follows: TGTGCCAGCAGCGGACTCGTGACAGCCTACAATGAGCAGTTCTTC.

As concerns this clone: Other DNA sequences in the same sample also yield this CDR3. The chain is built from TRBV19 and TRBJ2-5; tentatively, D is TRBD2 (5 bases). V dropped 6 bases and J dropped 2 bases, with 10 bases sitting between them. This CDR3 is built from 13 residues. Germline assignment: CDR1 LNHDA and CDR2 SQIVND (reference sequence). CDR3 loop: CASSEGRQETQYF. CDR3 sequence (DNA): TGTGCCAGTAGCGAGGGCCGACAAGAGACCCAGTACTTC.

CDR3 sequence (DNA): TGTGCCAGTAGTGGAGGTATCTCTGAAGCTTTCTTT. Translated: CASSGGISEAFF. The chain links TRBV19 to TRBJ1-1; no clear D. The V gene's germline CDR1 is LNHDA and CDR2 SQIVND (reference sequence). V dropped 5 bases and J dropped 6 bases, with 10 bases sitting between them. The CDR3 length is 12 residues. Based on the CDR3 plus reference TRBV19 and TRBJ1-1, the full variable domain is DGGITQSPKYLFRKEGQNVTLSCEQNLNHDAMYWYRQDPGQGLRLIYYSQIVNDFQKGDIAEGYSVSREKKESFPLTVTSAQKNPTAFYLCASSGGISEAFFGQGTRLTVV.

The V call is TRBV5-6, the J call TRBJ2-5, with D perhaps matching TRBD1 or TRBD2 (5 bases each). V lost 4 bases and J 7 bases, leaving 26 bases between the germline ends. CDR1 is SGHDT, CDR2 YYEEEE, per germline. The CDR3 extends over 17 amino acids. The CDR3 spells CASSRTDEPGLRGTQYF. CDR3 coding DNA: TGTGCCAGCAGCCGAACCGACGAACCAGGACTTAGGGGGACCCAGTACTTC. Combining the CDR3 with reference TRBV5-6 and TRBJ2-5 gives the whole variable domain DAGVTQSPTHLIKTRGQQVTLRCSPKSGHDTVSWYQQALGQGPQFIFQYYEEEERQRGNFPDRFSGHQFPNYSSELNVNALLLGDSALYLCASSRTDEPGLRGTQYFGPGTRLLVL.

The J gene is TRBJ1-1, the V gene TRBV19; D is unresolved. The V gene lost 5 bases and the J gene lost 7 bases, with 14 bases spanning the gap. The CDR3 has 13 amino acids. Germline-derived CDR1 and CDR2 are LNHDA and SQIVND (reference sequence). Here the CDR3 reads CASSGPGYNEAFF. The CDR3 DNA reads as TGTGCCAGTAGTGGCCCCGGATACAATGAAGCTTTCTTT. Together with reference TRBV19 and TRBJ1-1, the CDR3 gives the full variable domain: DGGITQSPKYLFRKEGQNVTLSCEQNLNHDAMYWYRQDPGQGLRLIYYSQIVNDFQKGDIAEGYSVSREKKESFPLTVTSAQKNPTAFYLCASSGPGYNEAFFGQGTRLTVV.

The chain recombines TRBV6-1 with TRBJ1-6; 8 positions match TRBD1. The V segment lost 2 bases and the J segment 10 bases; nucleotides outside the gene matches: 10. Germline CDR1 and CDR2: MNHNS and SASEGT. This CDR3 has 16 residues. CDR3 in amino acids: CASSEMETGVGSPLHF. As DNA, the CDR3 is TGTGCCAGCAGTGAAATGGAGACAGGGGTAGGCTCACCCCTCCACTTT.

This clone was picked up one time. This sequence joins TRBV4-1 and TRBJ1-5; D call uncertain. CDR1 and CDR2 (germline): MGHRA, YSYEKL. Trimming removed 1 base from V and 1 base from J, with 14 bases in between. The CDR3 sequence is 17 residues long. CDR3 residues: CASSQVSVGGSNQPQHF. CDR3 DNA: TGCGCCAGCAGCCAAGTGAGTGTTGGTGGCAGCAATCAGCCCCAGCATTTT.

This clone was counted between two and nine times. The chain uses TRBV6-4 and TRBJ1-2; TRBD1 matches at 8 bases. CDR3 length: 13 amino acids. The J segment lost 8 bases and the V segment lost 6 bases, leaving 8 bases of the junction unmatched. CDR1 MRHNA and CDR2 SNTAGT come from the germline V gene. CDR3 amino acids: CASSEDRVGGYTF. CDR3 nucleotides: TGTGCCAGCAGCGAGGACAGGGTCGGCGGCTACACCTTC.

This clone was detected once. This chain joins TRBV19 and TRBJ1-2, with TRBD1 identical over 7 bases. CDR1 is LNHDA, CDR2 SQIVND, per germline (reference sequence). The CDR3 extends over 14 amino acids. The J segment lost 8 bases and the V segment lost 4 bases, leaving 10 bases of the junction unmatched. The CDR3 DNA reads as TGTGCCAGTAGTACGATGGGACAGTCGGGCGGCTACACCTTC. It translates to CASSTMGQSGGYTF.

The J gene is TRBJ2-2, the V gene TRBV11-3; perhaps D is TRBD1 or TRBD2 (7 bases each). Trimming stripped 5 bases from V and 6 bases from J, with 19 bases between. The germline V gene has CDR1 SGHNT and CDR2 YENEEA. This CDR3 region has 16 residues. For the CDR3, the DNA is TGTGCCAGCAGCCCGGGACCGCAGGGGGGGGCCGGGGAGCTGTTTTTT. This translates into CASSPGPQGGAGELFF.

This clone was counted only a few times. The CDR3 sequence is CASSKQTNQYGYTF. The DNA of the CDR3 is TGTGCCAGTAGCAAACAGACAAATCAATATGGCTACACCTTC. This chain connects TRBV19 to TRBJ1-2, with D uncertain. Trimming pared 6 bases from V and 5 bases from J, leaving 16 bases between. Per germline, CDR1 LNHDA and CDR2 SQIVND (reference sequence). The CDR3 sequence is 14 residues long.

CDR3 in amino acids: CASSPDRFPGNTIYF. DNA for the CDR3: TGTGCCAGCTCACCAGACAGGTTCCCTGGAAACACCATATATTTT. The gene calls are TRBV18 and TRBJ1-3; D is perhaps TRBD1 (6 bases). There are 15 residues in the CDR3. Per the germline V gene, CDR1 is KGHSH and CDR2 is LQKENI. V was trimmed by 2 bases and J by 2 bases, leaving 10 bases between them. Complete variable domain (other parts from reference TRBV18 and TRBJ1-3): NAGVMQNPRHLVRRRGQEARLRCSPMKGHSHVYWYRQLPEEGLKFMVYLQKENIIDESGMPKERFSAEFPKEGPSILRIQQVVRGDSAAYFCASSPDRFPGNTIYFGEGSWLTVV.

The genes are TRBV7-2 and TRBJ2-3; D not resolved. Germline CDR1 and CDR2: SGHTA and FQGNSA. V lost 5 bases to trimming and J lost 0 bases, with 6 bases between them. The CDR3 is 13 amino acids. The DNA for the CDR3 is TGTGCCAGCAGCATAACTAGCACAGATACGCAGTATTTT. It specifies CASSITSTDTQYF.

The chain employs TRBV11-1 and TRBJ1-2, with TRBD1 as a possible D gene (6 bases). The germline V gene has CDR1 SGHAT and CDR2 FQDESV (reference sequence). The V end lost 5 bases, the J end lost 0 bases, and 13 bases lay between the germline ends. The CDR3 has 15 amino acids. CDR3 nucleotide sequence: TGTGCCAGCAGCGCAACGGACAGCCCTAACTATGGCTACACCTTC. As protein: CASSATDSPNYGYTF. Full variable domain (missing parts from reference TRBV11-1 and TRBJ1-2): EAEVAQSPRYKITEKSQAVAFWCDPISGHATLYWYRQILGQGPELLVQFQDESVVDDSQLPKDRFSAERLKGVDSTLKIQPAELGDSAMYLCASSATDSPNYGYTFGSGTRLTVV.

The sample holds a few counts of this clone. The rearrangement uses TRBV11-2 and TRBJ1-4, with TRBD1 as a possible D gene (5 bases). The V gene lost 6 bases and the J gene lost 1 base, with 15 bases spanning the gap. There are 16 residues in the CDR3. The germline gives CDR1 SGHAT, CDR2 FQNNGV. CDR3 in amino acids: CASRKPGRRTNEKLFF. The CDR3 region has the DNA TGTGCCAGCAGGAAACCAGGGCGAAGAACTAATGAAAAACTGTTTTTT.

This clone was recorded at least ten times. The chain links TRBV6-1 to TRBJ2-7; TRBD1 matches 9 bases. The CDR3 contains 13 residues. CDR1 and CDR2 from the germline V gene are MNHNS and SASEGT. Losses at the gene ends were 8 bases for V and 5 bases for J; bases not matched to a gene: 7. The CDR3 region has the DNA TGTGCCAGCTCTCGGACAGGGGCGAACGAGCAGTACTTC. Translated: CASSRTGANEQYF.

The CDR3 sequence: CASSTQGGAYEQYF. The CDR3 DNA reads as TGTGCCAGCAGCACCCAGGGCGGGGCCTACGAGCAGTACTTC. V and J are TRBV7-2 and TRBJ2-7; tentatively, D is TRBD2 (6 bases). V lost 5 bases and J lost 2, with 13 bases in between. Germline V gives CDR1 SGHTA, CDR2 FQGNSA. This CDR3 has 14 residues.

The V gene is TRBV27, the J gene TRBJ2-7; 10 bases line up with TRBD1. V lost 6 bases, J lost 2 bases, and 4 bases stayed unmatched. Germline loops: CDR1 MNHEY, CDR2 SMNVEV (reference sequence). This CDR3 region has 14 residues. The CDR3 loop is CASSGQGGPYEQYF. DNA of the CDR3: TGTGCCAGCAGCGGACAGGGGGGGCCCTACGAGCAGTACTTC.

The V call is TRBV5-4, the J call TRBJ2-7; weak D call: TRBD2 (6 bases). Between the trimmed V and J ends, which lost 3 bases and 0 bases, there was a span of 10 bases. The CDR3 length is 14 residues. Germline CDR1 SGHNT, CDR2 YYREEE (reference sequence). The CDR3 DNA follows: TGTGCCAGCAGCTGGGACTTGAGCTCCTACGAGCAGTACTTC. Its protein product is CASSWDLSSYEQYF.

The chain carries TRBV19 and TRBJ2-1, with D possibly TRBD1 on 6 matching bases. The V end was cut by 5 bases, the J end by 6 bases, with 14 bases between. Germline loops: CDR1 LNHDA, CDR2 SQIVND (reference sequence). The CDR3 is made up of 14 amino acids. Here the CDR3 reads CASSQGHTGNEQFF. In DNA, the CDR3 is TGTGCCAGTAGTCAGGGACATACGGGCAATGAGCAGTTCTTC.

This clone was observed a handful of times. This CDR3 reads CASSSSGTGIYGYTF. The CDR3 nucleotides read TGCGCCAGCAGCTCATCCGGGACAGGGATTTATGGCTACACCTTC. The V gene is TRBV5-1, the J gene TRBJ1-2, with TRBD1 matching 9 bases. With V trimmed by 3 bases and J by 5 bases, 8 bases remained unmatched. Germline V lookup: CDR1 SGHRS, CDR2 YFSETQ. This CDR3 comprises 15 residues.

J is TRBJ2-5 and V is TRBV13; 9 bases are a match to TRBD1. Judging by the DNA end, TRBJ2-7 fits better; the J call may be wrong. In germline, CDR1 is PRHDT, CDR2 FYEKMQ (reference sequence). The CDR3 length is 16 residues. The CDR3 DNA reads TGTGCCAGCACCCGCGGACAGGGGACAGGTTCCTACGAGCAGTACTTC. It specifies CASTRGQGTGSYEQYF.